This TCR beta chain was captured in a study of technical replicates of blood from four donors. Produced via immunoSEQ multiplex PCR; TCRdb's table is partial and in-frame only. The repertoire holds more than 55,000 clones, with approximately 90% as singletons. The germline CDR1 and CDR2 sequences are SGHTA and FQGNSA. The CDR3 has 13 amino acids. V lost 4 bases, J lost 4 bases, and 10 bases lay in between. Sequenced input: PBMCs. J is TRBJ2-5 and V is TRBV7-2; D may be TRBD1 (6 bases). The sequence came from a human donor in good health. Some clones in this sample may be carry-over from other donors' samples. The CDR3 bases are TGTGCCAGCAGCTCGTACAGGGTAGAGACCCAGTACTTC. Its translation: CASSSYRVETQYF.